This T cell receptor (beta chain) was profiled in a study of T cell repertoires in cytomegalovirus infection. About the research overall: Signatures in public TCR beta sequences pointed to both CMV infection and matching HLA type.

The CDR3 length is 17 residues. The V gene's germline CDR1 is MDHEN and CDR2 SYDVKM. Trimming left V 4 bases short and J 1 base short, with 16 bases between. One entry per CDR3 protein results from TCRdb running MiXCR on the reads. The sample lists under 250,000 distinct CDR3 sequences, about 7% occurring once. This clonotype appeared many times. The target antigen is unknown. Study-level points and caveats: It was HLA-C-restricted CMV-specific TCR beta clonotypes that dominated the response ex vivo. Pooled public TCR beta family frequency picked out CMV carriers with the relevant HLA.

The chain is built from TRBV28 and TRBJ2-2; D tentatively reads TRBD1 or TRBD2 (5 bases each). Sequenced material: PBMCs. The receptor comes from a human donor in good health (CMV status not recorded). Some clones in this sample may be carry-over from other donors' samples. The CDR3 region is CASSWTPGRMNTGELFF. The CDR3 DNA reads as TGTGCCAGCAGTTGGACACCGGGACGGATGAACACCGGGGAGCTGTTTTTT. Full variable domain (missing parts from reference TRBV28 and TRBJ2-2): DVKVTQSSRYLVKRTGEKVFLECVQDMDHENMFWYRQDPGLGLRLIYFSYDVKMKEKGDIPEGYSVSREKKERFSLILESASTNQTSMYLCASSWTPGRMNTGELFFGEGSRLTVL.